The rows below give T cell receptor beta chains drawn from one sample of a study of shared clonotypes between healthy human individuals. Sequencing was performed with immunoSEQ multiplex PCR; in TCRdb, only in-frame clones are kept and a portion is missing. The sample comprises 2.5 million or so clones, approximately 94% of which are singletons, and around 0.14% rests with the top ten. Sequenced input: naive CD4+ T cells sorted from blood. The receptors come from a man younger than 35 in good health. Each CDR3 is given with its conserved first and last residue. Each record gives: clone size, J gene, V gene, D gene, CDR3 protein, CDR3 DNA. D genes are given only for firm matches. Part of the rows lack a size; the others show once, few, many or a class for expanded clones.

- TRBJ2-3 TRBV2 - CARTSLTDTQYF TGTGCCAGGACTAGTTTAACAGATACGCAGTATTTT
- TRBJ1-6 TRBV2 - CASSDWSVNSPLHF TGTGCCAGCAGTGATTGGTCAGTTAATTCACCCCTCCACTTT
- TRBJ1-4 TRBV2 TRBD1 CASSSQGAGEKLFF TGTGCCAGCTCATCACAGGGGGCTGGTGAAAAACTGTTTTTT
- TRBJ2-2 TRBV10-3 - CAISVTGAVGSTGELFF TGTGCCATCAGTGTTACGGGGGCAGTCGGTAGCACCGGGGAGCTGTTTTTT
- TRBJ1-1 TRBV18 - CASSPGSLNTEAFF TGTGCCAGCTCACCAGGCAGTCTGAACACTGAAGCTTTCTTT
- TRBJ1-1 TRBV6-5 - CASKTAGNTEAFF TGTGCCAGCAAAACCGCAGGGAACACTGAAGCTTTCTTT
- TRBJ1-5 TRBV18 TRBD1 CASSPGQGNQPQHF TGTGCCAGCTCACCCGGACAGGGTAATCAGCCCCAGCATTTT
- TRBJ2-2 TRBV6-1 TRBD2 CASTLGGNPTGELFF TGTGCCAGCACCTTGGGGGGGAATCCCACCGGGGAGCTGTTTTTT
- TRBJ1-5 TRBV6-1 - CASRQTGNQPQHF TGTGCCAGCAGGCAGACCGGCAATCAGCCCCAGCATTTT
- TRBJ2-2 TRBV19 TRBD1 CASSMGQYTGELFF TGTGCCAGTAGTATGGGACAGTACACCGGGGAGCTGTTTTTT
- TRBJ1-6 TRBV9 - CASSASLGIGGTNSPLHF TGTGCCAGCAGCGCGAGTCTGGGTATTGGTGGGACCAATTCACCCCTCCACTTT
- TRBJ1-2 TRBV2 - CASTPGGSKDYGYTF TGTGCCAGCACTCCGGGGGGCAGTAAGGACTATGGCTACACCTTC
- TRBJ2-5 TRBV30 TRBD2 CAWSEGLAGVETQYF TGTGCCTGGAGCGAGGGCCTAGCGGGAGTCGAGACCCAGTACTTC
- TRBJ1-2 TRBV19 TRBD1 CASSEQTGTINYGYTF TGTGCCAGTAGTGAACAGACAGGGACCATTAACTATGGCTACACCTTC
once TRBJ2-5 TRBV30 TRBD1 CAWAPGTGDMETQYF TGTGCCTGGGCTCCCGGGACAGGGGATATGGAGACCCAGTACTTC
- TRBJ2-7 TRBV29-1 - CTRGRGRNEQYF TGCACCCGGGGCAGGGGAAGGAACGAGCAGTACTTC
- TRBJ2-2 TRBV21-1 - CASSKDRAGNNTGELFF TGTGCCAGCAGCAAAGATCGTGCAGGGAATAACACCGGGGAGCTGTTTTTT
- TRBJ1-6 TRBV18 TRBD1 CASSQISGTVNSPLHF TGTGCCAGCTCCCAAATTTCCGGGACAGTCAATTCACCCCTCCACTTT
- TRBJ2-2 TRBV6-5 TRBD1 CASRRTGGTGELFF TGTGCCAGCAGACGCACAGGGGGCACCGGGGAGCTGTTTTTT
- TRBJ2-7 TRBV10-1 - CASSGTVFYEQYF TGCGCCAGCAGTGGGACTGTATTTTACGAGCAGTACTTC
- TRBJ2-2 TRBV6-4 TRBD1 CASSGQGATGELFF TGTGCCAGCAGTGGTCAGGGGGCCACCGGGGAGCTGTTTTTT
few TRBJ1-2 TRBV18 TRBD1 CASSPGTGDYGYTF TGTGCCAGCTCACCCGGGACAGGGGACTATGGCTACACCTTC
- TRBJ2-3 TRBV27 - CASSVSLVGGTQYF TGTGCCAGCAGTGTCAGCCTGGTGGGTGGTACGCAGTATTTT
once TRBJ2-7 TRBV7-9 - CASSLGKSTSEQYF TGTGCCAGCAGCTTAGGTAAGAGTACCTCGGAGCAGTACTTC
- TRBJ1-1 TRBV12-5 - CASGLKENTEAFF TGTGCTAGTGGTTTGAAGGAGAACACTGAAGCTTTCTTT
- TRBJ2-5 TRBV7-9 - CASSLSVETQYF TGTGCCAGCAGCTTATCAGTAGAGACCCAGTACTTC
- TRBJ1-2 TRBV7-9 TRBD1 CASSWTGQERGYTF TGTGCCAGCAGCTGGACCGGACAGGAACGGGGCTACACCTTC
- TRBJ2-2 TRBV7-9 - CASSSTANTGELFF TGTGCCAGCAGCTCGACAGCGAACACCGGGGAGCTGTTTTTT